These 8 T cell receptor beta chains originate from one sample sequenced in a study of T cell repertoires in cytomegalovirus infection. TCRdb analysed the reads with MiXCR anew, one entry per CDR3 protein. The sample contains about 680,000 distinct CDR3 sequences, roughly 24% of which appear only once. Sequenced sample: CD8+ T cells from PBMCs. The origin of the receptors is a human donor in good health (CMV status not recorded). Some clones in this sample may be carry-over from other donors' samples.

This clonotype was seen only a few times. The chain couples TRBV20-1 to TRBJ2-5; D assignment may be TRBD1 or TRBD2 (5 bases each). V lost 5 bases, J lost 4 bases, and 17 bases lay in between. Germline-derived CDR1 and CDR2 are DFQATT and SNEGSKA (reference sequence). The CDR3 has 14 residues. In DNA form, the CDR3 reads TGCAGTGCTCCCTACTGGGACGTGGGAGAGACCCAGTACTTC. Amino acids: CSAPYWDVGETQYF.

This chain links TRBV7-6 with TRBJ1-2; D uncertain. Per the germline V gene, CDR1 is SGHVS and CDR2 is FNYEAQ. This CDR3 region has 16 residues. Between the trimmed V and J ends, which lost 1 base and 5 bases, there was a span of 17 bases. In nucleotides, the CDR3 is TGTGCCAGCAGCTTAGTCCGTCGGGAGGAGAAGTATGGCTACACCTTC. Protein product: CASSLVRREEKYGYTF.

This chain links TRBV29-1 with TRBJ1-2; TRBD1 agrees at 7 bases. V lost 1 base and J lost 8; bases outside the gene matches: 7. This CDR3 contains 13 residues. Looked up from germline, CDR1 is SQVTM and CDR2 is ANQGSEA. CDR3 amino acids: CSVEGGDSRGYTF. The DNA for the CDR3 is TGCAGCGTTGAAGGGGGGGACAGCAGAGGCTACACCTTC.

This clonotype was found many times. This chain uses TRBV20-1 with TRBJ2-5, with a tentative D call TRBD1 (6 bases). Germline assignment: CDR1 DFQATT and CDR2 SNEGSKA (reference sequence). CDR3 length: 13 amino acids. V lost 3 bases, J lost 1 base, and 9 bases lay in between. CDR3 amino acids: CSASTGLQETQYF. CDR3 nucleotide sequence: TGCAGTGCTAGCACAGGGCTCCAAGAGACCCAGTACTTC.

The V and J genes are TRBV2 and TRBJ2-2, with D perhaps matching TRBD1 (6 bases). The V and J ends lost 7 bases and 1 base respectively, with 10 bases between them. Germline loops: CDR1 SNHLY, CDR2 FYNNEI. This CDR3 comprises 14 residues. The CDR3 sequence: CASNSDRNTGELFF. CDR3 DNA: TGTGCCAGCAACTCGGACAGGAACACCGGGGAGCTGTTTTTT.

This clonotype was seen ten or more times. The V and J genes are TRBV5-6 and TRBJ1-1, with unresolved D. Trimming took 4 bases from V and 0 from J, leaving 10 bases between them. The CDR3 is made up of 14 amino acids. Germline values: CDR1 SGHDT, CDR2 YYEEEE. For the CDR3, the DNA is TGTGCCAGCAGCATCGGACTACTGAACACTGAAGCTTTCTTT. Translated, it gives CASSIGLLNTEAFF.

This clonotype has more than one count but fewer than ten. J is TRBJ2-2 and V is TRBV6-2 or TRBV6-3; no definite D call. The V gene's germline CDR1 is MNHEY and CDR2 SVGEGT. The CDR3 consists of 14 residues. The germline V and J ends were trimmed by 2 bases and 3 bases, with 7 bases remaining between them. The CDR3 DNA is TGTGCCAGCAGTTACGGGCGTTACACCGGGGAGCTGTTTTTT. Translated: CASSYGRYTGELFF.

This clonotype was counted many times. The genes are TRBV2 and TRBJ2-1; 7 bases line up with TRBD2. This CDR3 has 16 residues. Germline loops: CDR1 SNHLY, CDR2 FYNNEI. With V trimmed by 4 bases and J by 0 bases, 6 bases remained unmatched. In DNA, the CDR3 is TGTGCCAGCAGTGCCGGGAGGCAGCTCTCCTACAATGAGCAGTTCTTC. Translated, it gives CASSAGRQLSYNEQFF.